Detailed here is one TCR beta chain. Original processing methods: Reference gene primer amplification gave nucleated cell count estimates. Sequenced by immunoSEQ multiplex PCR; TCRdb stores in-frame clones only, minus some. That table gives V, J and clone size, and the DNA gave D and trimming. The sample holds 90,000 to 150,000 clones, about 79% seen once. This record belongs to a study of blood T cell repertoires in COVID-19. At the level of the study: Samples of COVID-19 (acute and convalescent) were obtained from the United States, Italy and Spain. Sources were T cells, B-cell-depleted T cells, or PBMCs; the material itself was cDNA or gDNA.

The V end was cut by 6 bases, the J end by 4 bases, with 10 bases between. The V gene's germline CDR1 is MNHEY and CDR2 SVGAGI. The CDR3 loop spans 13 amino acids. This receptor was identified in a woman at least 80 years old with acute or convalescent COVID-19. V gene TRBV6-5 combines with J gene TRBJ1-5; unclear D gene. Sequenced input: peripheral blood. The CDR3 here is CASSRSRNQPQHF. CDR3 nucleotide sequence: TGTGCCAGCAGCCGATCCCGGAATCAGCCCCAGCATTTT.